Listed below are T cell receptor beta chains from one sample, sequenced in a study of identical twins. TCRdb processed the 5' RACE reads anew with MiXCR; each CDR3 protein has one entry. Here the sample spans 690,000 or so distinct CDR3 sequences, over 8.5% being singletons. These records were also assigned to another study, of yellow fever vaccine responses in identical twins.

Sample: PBMCs. Every receptor here comes from a woman younger than 35 in good health. Each CDR3 is given with its conserved first and last residue. D genes are given only for firm matches. Expanded clones get a size class; other rows say once, few or many, or leave the size out.

- TRBJ2-3 TRBV27 - CASSLQGPVDTQYF TGTGCCAGCAGCCTACAGGGTCCCGTAGATACGCAGTATTTT
many TRBJ2-7 TRBV7-4 - CASSKGHLYEQYF TGTGCCAGCAGCAAGGGACACCTCTACGAGCAGTACTTC
- TRBJ2-2 TRBV20-1 TRBD2 CSATGRELSGELFF TGCAGTGCTACGGGGCGGGAGTTGTCCGGGGAGCTGTTTTTT
- TRBJ2-6 TRBV6-1 TRBD2 CASSRLADGANVLTF TGTGCCAGCAGCCGACTAGCAGATGGGGCCAACGTCCTGACTTTC
many TRBJ2-1 TRBV29-1 - CSVVPGNEQFF TGCAGCGTTGTCCCGGGTAATGAGCAGTTCTTC
- TRBJ2-7 TRBV10-3 - CAISDSLSYEQYF TGTGCCATCAGTGACAGTCTATCCTACGAGCAGTACTTC
few TRBJ1-1 TRBV19 - CASSLDLRGNTEAFF TGTGCCAGTAGTCTCGACCTGAGAGGGAACACTGAAGCTTTCTTT
few TRBJ2-7 TRBV7-8 TRBD2 CASTELAGVTYEQYF TGTGCCAGCACCGAACTAGCGGGGGTAACCTACGAGCAGTACTTC
few TRBJ2-7 TRBV19 - CASRSGTQAYEQYF TGTGCCAGTAGATCCGGGACCCAAGCCTACGAGCAGTACTTC
- TRBJ2-5 TRBV9 TRBD2 CASSPGLAVVETQYF TGTGCCAGCAGCCCCGGACTAGCGGTTGTAGAGACCCAGTACTTC
- TRBJ2-2 TRBV15 - CATSTALRGLTNTGELFF TGTGCCACCAGCACGGCCTTAAGGGGACTTACGAACACCGGGGAGCTGTTTTTT
many TRBJ2-3 TRBV29-1 - CSVSEGSTDTQYF TGCAGCGTCTCCGAGGGTAGCACAGATACGCAGTATTTT
- TRBJ2-1 TRBV3-1 - CASSQDTVLGYNEQFF TGTGCCAGCAGCCAAGATACAGTGCTAGGCTACAATGAGCAGTTCTTC
- TRBJ2-2 TRBV7-9 TRBD1 CASSFPGQKYTGELFF TGTGCCAGCAGCTTTCCGGGACAGAAATACACCGGGGAGCTGTTTTTT
many TRBJ2-1 TRBV4-3 - CASSQSGYSPRQFF TGCGCCAGCAGCCAATCGGGCTACTCTCCTAGGCAGTTCTTC
- TRBJ1-1 TRBV20-1 - CSAQGGLGTEAFF TGCAGTGCTCAGGGAGGACTAGGCACTGAAGCTTTCTTT
few TRBJ2-3 TRBV24-1 TRBD2 CATSEHLAGGTDTQYF TGTGCCACCAGTGAACATCTAGCGGGAGGCACAGATACGCAGTATTTT
- TRBJ1-1 TRBV7-6 - CASSLGKGPFEAFF TGTGCCAGCAGCTTAGGAAAAGGTCCCTTTGAAGCTTTCTTT
many TRBJ1-2 TRBV25-1 TRBD1 CASSESGQGNGYTF TGTGCCAGCAGTGAGTCGGGACAGGGGAATGGCTACACCTTC
many TRBJ1-1 TRBV6-1 - CASSRDTLGMNTEAFF TGTGCCAGCAGCAGGGACACTCTGGGAATGAACACTGAAGCTTTCTTT
many TRBJ2-5 TRBV3-1 TRBD2 CASSPRLAGGPYETQYF TGTGCCAGCAGCCCCCGACTAGCGGGGGGGCCCTATGAGACCCAGTACTTC
- TRBJ2-7 TRBV7-2 TRBD2 CASSLASGRAGYEQYF TGTGCCAGCAGCTTAGCTAGCGGGAGGGCGGGATACGAGCAGTACTTC
few TRBJ2-1 TRBV20-1 TRBD1 CSARTGQGGYNEQFF TGCAGTGCTAGGACCGGACAGGGGGGCTACAATGAGCAGTTCTTC
many TRBJ2-3 TRBV12-3/TRBV12-4 TRBD2 CASSEPGTSKYTDTQYF TGTGCCAGCAGTGAACCCGGGACTAGCAAATACACAGATACGCAGTATTTT
few TRBJ2-1 TRBV4-3 - CASSQKVDSYNEQFF TGCGCCAGCAGCCAAAAAGTAGACTCTTACAATGAGCAGTTCTTC
few TRBJ1-2 TRBV5-1 TRBD1 CASSPTGSGYTF TGCGCCAGCAGCCCGACAGGGTCTGGCTACACCTTC
- TRBJ2-5 TRBV6-2/TRBV6-3 TRBD2 CASKPSGQETQYF TGTGCCAGCAAGCCTAGCGGACAAGAGACCCAGTACTTC
few TRBJ2-7 TRBV11-1 TRBD1 CASSYGTGGHEQYF TGTGCCAGCAGCTACGGGACAGGGGGCCACGAGCAGTACTTC
few TRBJ2-7 TRBV6-2/TRBV6-3 - CASSYVPSELSYEQYF TGTGCCAGCAGTTACGTGCCTAGCGAACTCTCCTACGAGCAGTACTTC